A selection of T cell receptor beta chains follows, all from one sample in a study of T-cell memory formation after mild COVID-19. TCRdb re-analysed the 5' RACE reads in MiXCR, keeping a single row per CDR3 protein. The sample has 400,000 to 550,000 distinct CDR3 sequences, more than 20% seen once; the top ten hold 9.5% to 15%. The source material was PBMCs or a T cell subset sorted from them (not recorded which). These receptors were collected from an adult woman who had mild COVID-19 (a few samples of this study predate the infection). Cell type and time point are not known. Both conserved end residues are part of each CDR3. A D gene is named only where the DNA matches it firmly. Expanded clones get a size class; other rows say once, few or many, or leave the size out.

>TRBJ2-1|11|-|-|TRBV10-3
CAIASSNEQFF
TGTGCCATCGCTAGCAGCAATGAGCAGTTCTTC
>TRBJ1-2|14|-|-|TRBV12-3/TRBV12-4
CASSRAARAYGYTF
TGTGCCAGCTCCCGGGCAGCTCGAGCCTATGGCTACACCTTC
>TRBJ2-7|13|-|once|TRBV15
CATSSQRTYEQYF
TGTGCCACCAGCTCTCAGCGGACCTACGAGCAGTACTTC
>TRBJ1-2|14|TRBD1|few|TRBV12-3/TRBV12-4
CASRTRDRAYGYTF
TGTGCCAGCAGGACTCGGGACAGGGCCTATGGCTACACCTTC
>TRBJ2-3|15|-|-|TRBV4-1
CASSQGTGVADTQYF
TGCGCCAGCAGCCAAGGGACGGGAGTGGCAGATACGCAGTATTTT
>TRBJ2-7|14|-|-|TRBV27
CASTPGAYSYEQYF
TGTGCCAGCACCCCCGGGGCTTACTCCTACGAGCAGTACTTC
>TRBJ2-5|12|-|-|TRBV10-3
CAISESTKTQYF
TGTGCCATCAGTGAGTCGACAAAGACCCAGTACTTC
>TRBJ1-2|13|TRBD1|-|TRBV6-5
CASSWDRGDGYTF
TGTGCCAGCAGTTGGGACAGGGGGGATGGCTACACCTTC
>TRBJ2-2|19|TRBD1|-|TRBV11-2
CASSLFRGTGGSNTGELFF
TGTGCCAGCAGCTTATTTAGAGGGACAGGGGGCTCGAACACCGGGGAGCTGTTTTTT
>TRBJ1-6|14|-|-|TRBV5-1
CASSSPGWGSPLHF
TGCGCCAGCAGCTCTCCTGGATGGGGTTCACCCCTCCACTTT
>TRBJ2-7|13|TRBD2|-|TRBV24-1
CATSDPTSGGQYF
TGTGCCACCAGTGATCCGACTAGCGGGGGGCAGTACTTC
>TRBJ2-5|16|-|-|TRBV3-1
CASSRIFGGVQETQYF
TGTGCCAGCAGCCGAATCTTTGGAGGGGTCCAAGAGACCCAGTACTTC
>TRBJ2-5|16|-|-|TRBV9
CASSVGVTARQETQYF
TGTGCCAGCAGCGTAGGTGTTACAGCTAGACAAGAGACCCAGTACTTC
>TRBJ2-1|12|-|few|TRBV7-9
CASKWHSDEQFF
TGTGCCAGCAAATGGCACTCGGATGAGCAGTTCTTC
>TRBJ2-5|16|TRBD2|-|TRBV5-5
CASSSLSGTNQETQYF
TGTGCCAGCAGCTCCCTAAGCGGGACCAACCAAGAGACCCAGTACTTC
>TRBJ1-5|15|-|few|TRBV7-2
CASSLVPGPNQPQHF
TGTGCCAGCAGCTTAGTACCAGGGCCCAATCAGCCCCAGCATTTT
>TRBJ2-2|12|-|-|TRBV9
CASSVVNGELFF
TGTGCCAGCAGCGTAGTTAACGGGGAGCTGTTTTTT
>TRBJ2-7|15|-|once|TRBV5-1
CASSLDLAWGNEQYF
TGCGCCAGCAGCTTGGATTTAGCGTGGGGTAACGAGCAGTACTTC
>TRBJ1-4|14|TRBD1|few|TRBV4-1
CASSQGQAVEKLFF
TGCGCCAGCAGCCAGGGACAGGCCGTTGAAAAACTGTTTTTT
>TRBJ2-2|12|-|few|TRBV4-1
CASSQNSRELFF
TGCGCCAGCAGCCAAAACTCCAGGGAGCTGTTTTTT
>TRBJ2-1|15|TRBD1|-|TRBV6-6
CASSYIRTGKDEQFF
TGTGCCAGCAGTTACATCCGGACAGGGAAAGATGAGCAGTTCTTC
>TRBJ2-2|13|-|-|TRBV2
CASKVLGTGELFF
TGTGCCAGCAAAGTTTTAGGCACCGGGGAGCTGTTTTTT
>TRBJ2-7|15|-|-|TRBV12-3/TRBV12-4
CASSLRGRNSYEQYF
TGTGCCAGCAGTCTCCGAGGACGGAACTCCTACGAGCAGTACTTC
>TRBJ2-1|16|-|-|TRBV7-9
CASSLAGAGTYNEQFF
TGTGCCAGCAGCTTAGCGGGGGCGGGGACCTACAATGAGCAGTTCTTC
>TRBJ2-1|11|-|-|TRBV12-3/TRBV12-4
CASSLTEEQFF
TGTGCCAGCAGCCTAACGGAGGAGCAGTTCTTC
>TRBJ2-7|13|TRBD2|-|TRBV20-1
CSAVGGARYEQYF
TGCAGTGCAGTCGGGGGGGCACGCTACGAGCAGTACTTC
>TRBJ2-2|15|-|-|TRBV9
CASSHHTANPGELFF
TGTGCCAGCAGCCACCATACCGCCAACCCCGGGGAGCTGTTTTTT
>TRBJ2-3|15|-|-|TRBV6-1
CASSDGGISADTQYF
TGTGCCAGCAGTGATGGGGGGATCAGCGCAGATACGCAGTATTTT
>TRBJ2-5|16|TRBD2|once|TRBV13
CASRRQGLARQETQYF
TGTGCCAGCAGACGTCAGGGACTAGCGCGGCAAGAGACCCAGTACTTC
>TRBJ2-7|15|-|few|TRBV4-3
CASSQARQAIYEQYF
TGCGCCAGCAGCCAAGCAAGACAGGCCATCTACGAGCAGTACTTC
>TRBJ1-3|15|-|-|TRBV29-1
CSVENPDFSGNTIYF
TGCAGCGTTGAGAATCCAGACTTCTCTGGAAACACCATATATTTT
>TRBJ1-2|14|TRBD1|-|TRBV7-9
CASSSRDRGFGYTF
TGTGCCAGCAGCAGCCGGGACAGGGGTTTTGGCTACACCTTC
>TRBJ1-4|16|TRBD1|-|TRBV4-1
CASSHLVGQENEKLFF
TGCGCCAGCAGCCACTTGGTGGGACAGGAGAATGAAAAACTGTTTTTT
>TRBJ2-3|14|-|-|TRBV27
CASSLLGGKDTQYF
TGTGCCAGCAGTTTACTCGGGGGCAAAGATACGCAGTATTTT
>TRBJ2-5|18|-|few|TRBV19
CASSSGLTSVWRRETQYF
TGTGCCAGTAGTTCGGGCTTAACGAGCGTCTGGAGGAGGGAGACCCAGTACTTC
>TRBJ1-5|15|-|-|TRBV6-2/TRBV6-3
CASSLARKGNQPQHF
TGTGCCAGCAGCCTCGCCCGGAAAGGGAATCAGCCCCAGCATTTT
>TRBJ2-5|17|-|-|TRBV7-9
CASSSGNPTQYQETQYF
TGTGCCAGCAGCTCCGGGAATCCCACACAGTACCAAGAGACCCAGTACTTC
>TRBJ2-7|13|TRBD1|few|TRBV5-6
CASSFQQGNEQYF
TGTGCCAGCAGCTTTCAACAGGGGAACGAGCAGTACTTC
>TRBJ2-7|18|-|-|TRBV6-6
CASSYPRLGKGRTYEQYF
TGTGCCAGCAGTTACCCCAGGTTGGGGAAGGGTAGGACCTACGAGCAGTACTTC
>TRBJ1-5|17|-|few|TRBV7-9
CASSLSVGRSSNQPQHF
TGTGCCAGCAGCCTAAGCGTGGGGAGAAGTAGCAATCAGCCCCAGCATTTT
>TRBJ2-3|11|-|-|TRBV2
CASFVTDTQYF
TGTGCCAGCTTCGTAACAGATACGCAGTATTTT
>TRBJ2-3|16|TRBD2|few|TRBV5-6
CASSAVLAGPGDTQYF
TGTGCCAGCAGCGCGGTACTAGCGGGACCAGGGGATACGCAGTATTTT
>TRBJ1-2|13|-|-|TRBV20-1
CSARVLGSYGYTF
TGCAGTGCTAGAGTATTGGGCAGCTATGGCTACACCTTC
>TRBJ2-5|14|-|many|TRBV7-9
CASSFGVRRETQYF
TGTGCCAGCAGCTTCGGCGTCCGACGGGAGACCCAGTACTTC
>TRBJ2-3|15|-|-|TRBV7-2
CASSLEGTATLGQEF
TGTGCCAGCAGCTTAGAAGGTACGGCCACGTTGGGACAAGAATTT
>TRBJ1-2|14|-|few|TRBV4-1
CASSQDPGVYGYTF
TGCGCCAGCAGCCAAGATCCCGGGGTATATGGCTACACCTTC
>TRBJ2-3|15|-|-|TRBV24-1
CATSDPGDQWDTQYF
TGTGCCACCAGTGATCCCGGCGACCAGTGGGATACGCAGTATTTT
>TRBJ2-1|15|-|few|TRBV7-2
CASSFPEGKLNEQFF
TGTGCCAGCAGCTTTCCGGAAGGCAAGCTCAATGAGCAGTTCTTC
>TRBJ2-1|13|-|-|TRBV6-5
CASQRYGYNEQFF
TGTGCCAGCCAAAGGTACGGGTATAATGAGCAGTTCTTC
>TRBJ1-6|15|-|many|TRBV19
CASSTFRDRNSPLHF
TGTGCCAGTAGCACCTTCAGGGACCGAAATTCACCCCTCCACTTT
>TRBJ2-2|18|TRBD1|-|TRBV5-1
CASRATPQGAANTGELFF
TGCGCCAGCCGCGCTACCCCTCAGGGGGCTGCGAACACCGGGGAGCTGTTTTTT
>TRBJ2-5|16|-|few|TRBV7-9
CASSDTPPGERETQYF
TGTGCCAGCAGCGATACTCCGCCAGGGGAGAGAGAGACCCAGTACTTC
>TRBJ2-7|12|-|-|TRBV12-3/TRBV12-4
CASSLLPYEQYF
TGTGCCAGCAGTTTATTGCCCTACGAGCAGTACTTC
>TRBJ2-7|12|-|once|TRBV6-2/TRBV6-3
CASSYPDYEQYF
TGTGCCAGCAGTTACCCGGATTACGAGCAGTACTTC